This T cell receptor (beta chain) was retrieved from a study of T cell repertoires in cytomegalovirus infection. This clonotype has at least ten counts. What it binds is not known. TCRdb re-analysed the reads in MiXCR, keeping a single row per CDR3 protein. The sample includes 35,000 to 55,000 distinct CDR3 sequences, nearly 20% seen only once; the top ten take approximately 55%. CDR1 and CDR2 from the germline V gene are SGHVS and FQNEAQ. Trimming cost V 4 bases and J 4 bases, with 5 bases left between them. The CDR3 runs 11 residues. The material was CD8+ T cells from cultured PBMCs, obtained from culture after CMV antigen stimulation. The chain couples TRBV7-8 to TRBJ2-7; the D is unclear. This clonotype was sampled from a human donor in good health (CMV status not recorded). Some clones in this sample may be carry-over from other donors' samples. CDR3 region: CASSSPYEQYF. The CDR3 bases are TGTGCCAGCAGCTCCCCGTACGAGCAGTACTTC.